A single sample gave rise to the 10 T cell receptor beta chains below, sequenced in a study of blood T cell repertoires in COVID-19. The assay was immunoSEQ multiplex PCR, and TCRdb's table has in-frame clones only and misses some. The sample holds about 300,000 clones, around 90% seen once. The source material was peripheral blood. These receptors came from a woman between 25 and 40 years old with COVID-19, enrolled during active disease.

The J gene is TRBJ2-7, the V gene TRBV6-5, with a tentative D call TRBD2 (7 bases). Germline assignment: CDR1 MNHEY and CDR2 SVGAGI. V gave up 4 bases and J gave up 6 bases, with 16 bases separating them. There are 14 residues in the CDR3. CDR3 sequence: CASSWRGEGREQYF. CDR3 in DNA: TGTGCCAGCAGTTGGAGGGGGGAGGGCCGCGAGCAGTACTTC.

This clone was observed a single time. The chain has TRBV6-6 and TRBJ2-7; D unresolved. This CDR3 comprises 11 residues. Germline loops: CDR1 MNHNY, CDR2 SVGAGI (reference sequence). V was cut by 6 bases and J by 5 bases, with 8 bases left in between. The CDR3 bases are TGTGCCAGCAGGGCATACCACGAGCAGTACTTC. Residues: CASRAYHEQYF.

The CDR3 here is CASSPDRLYEQYF. In DNA form, the CDR3 reads TGTGCCAGCAGCCCCGACAGACTCTACGAGCAGTACTTC. The chain employs TRBV11-1 and TRBJ2-7; tentatively, D is TRBD1 (5 bases). CDR3 length: 13 residues. The germline gives CDR1 SGHAT, CDR2 FQDESV (reference sequence). Trimming removed 5 bases at V and 3 bases at J, with 11 bases between. Filled out from reference TRBV11-1 and TRBJ2-7, the complete variable domain reads EAEVAQSPRYKITEKSQAVAFWCDPISGHATLYWYRQILGQGPELLVQFQDESVVDDSQLPKDRFSAERLKGVDSTLKIQPAELGDSAMYLCASSPDRLYEQYFGPGTRLTVT.

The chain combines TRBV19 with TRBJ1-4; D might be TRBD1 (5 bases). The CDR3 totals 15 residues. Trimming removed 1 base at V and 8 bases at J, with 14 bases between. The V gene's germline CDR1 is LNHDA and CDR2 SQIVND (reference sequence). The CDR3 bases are TGTGCCAGTAGTATAGTTGACAGATTGATAGAAAAACTGTTTTTT. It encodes CASSIVDRLIEKLFF.

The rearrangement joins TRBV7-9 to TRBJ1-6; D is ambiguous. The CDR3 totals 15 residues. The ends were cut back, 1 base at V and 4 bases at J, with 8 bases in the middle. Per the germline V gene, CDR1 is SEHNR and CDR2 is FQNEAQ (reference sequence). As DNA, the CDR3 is TGTGCCAGCAGCTTAGATAATTCTTATAATTCACCCCTCCACTTT. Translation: CASSLDNSYNSPLHF.

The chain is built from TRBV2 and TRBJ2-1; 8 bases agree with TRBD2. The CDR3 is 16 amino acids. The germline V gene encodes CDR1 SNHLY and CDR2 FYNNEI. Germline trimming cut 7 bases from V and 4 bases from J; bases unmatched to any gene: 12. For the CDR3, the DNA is TGTGCCAGCAAGGATCCCGGGAGGGCGAGGTACAATGAGCAGTTCTTC. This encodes CASKDPGRARYNEQFF.

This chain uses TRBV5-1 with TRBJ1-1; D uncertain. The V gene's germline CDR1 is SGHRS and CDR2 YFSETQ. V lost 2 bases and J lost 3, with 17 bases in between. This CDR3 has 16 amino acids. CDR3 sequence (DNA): TGCGCCAGCAGCTTCACTCAGAGAGAGGCCTACACTGAAGCTTTCTTT. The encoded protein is CASSFTQREAYTEAFF. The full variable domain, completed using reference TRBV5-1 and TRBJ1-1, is KAGVTQTPRYLIKTRGQQVTLSCSPISGHRSVSWYQQTPGQGLQFLFEYFSETQRNKGNFPGRFSGRQFSNSRSEMNVSTLELGDSALYLCASSFTQREAYTEAFFGQGTRLTVV.

The CDR3 is CASSKGGRPQAGELFF. The CDR3 bases are TGTGCCAGCAGCAAAGGGGGTAGGCCGCAGGCCGGGGAGCTGTTTTTT. This chain links TRBV5-5 with TRBJ2-2; possible D gene TRBD1, 6 bases. Germline values: CDR1 SGHKS, CDR2 YYEKEE (reference sequence). Trimming removed 4 bases at V and 6 bases at J, with 19 bases between. The CDR3 is 16 amino acids.

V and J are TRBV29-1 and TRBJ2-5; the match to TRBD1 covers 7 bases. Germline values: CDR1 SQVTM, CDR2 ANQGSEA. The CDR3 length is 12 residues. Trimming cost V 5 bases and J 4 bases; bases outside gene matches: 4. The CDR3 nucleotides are TGCAGCGTTCGAAGGGGGCGAGAGACCCAGTACTTC. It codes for CSVRRGRETQYF.

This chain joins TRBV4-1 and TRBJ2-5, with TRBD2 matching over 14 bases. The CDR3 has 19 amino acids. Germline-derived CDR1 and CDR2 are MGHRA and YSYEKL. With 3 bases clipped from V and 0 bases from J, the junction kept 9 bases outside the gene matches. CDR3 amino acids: CASSHPGLAGGPYQETQYF. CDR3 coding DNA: TGCGCCAGCAGCCACCCTGGACTAGCGGGAGGTCCGTACCAAGAGACCCAGTACTTC.